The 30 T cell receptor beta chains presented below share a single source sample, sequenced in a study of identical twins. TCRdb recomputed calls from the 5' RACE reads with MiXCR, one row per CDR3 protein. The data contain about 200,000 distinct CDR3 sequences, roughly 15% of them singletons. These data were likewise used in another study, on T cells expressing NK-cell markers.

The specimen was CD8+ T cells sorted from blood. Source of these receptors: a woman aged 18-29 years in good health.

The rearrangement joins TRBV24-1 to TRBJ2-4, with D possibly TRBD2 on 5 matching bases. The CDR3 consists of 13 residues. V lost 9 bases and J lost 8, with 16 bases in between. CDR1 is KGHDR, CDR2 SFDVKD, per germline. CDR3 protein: CATLAGADHIQYF. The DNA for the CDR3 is TGTGCCACCCTAGCAGGTGCGGATCACATTCAGTACTTC.

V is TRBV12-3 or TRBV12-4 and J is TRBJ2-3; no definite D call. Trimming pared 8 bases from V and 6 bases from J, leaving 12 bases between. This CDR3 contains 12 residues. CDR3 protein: CASGGVADTQYF. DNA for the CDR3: TGTGCCAGCGGTGGGGTCGCGGATACGCAGTATTTT.

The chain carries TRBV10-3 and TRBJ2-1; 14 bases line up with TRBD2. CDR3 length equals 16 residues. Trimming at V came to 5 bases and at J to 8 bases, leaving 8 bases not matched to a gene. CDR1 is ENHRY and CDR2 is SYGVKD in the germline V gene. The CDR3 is CAISSSGTSGSDEQFF. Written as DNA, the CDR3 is TGTGCCATCAGTTCCTCCGGGACTAGCGGGAGCGATGAGCAGTTCTTC.

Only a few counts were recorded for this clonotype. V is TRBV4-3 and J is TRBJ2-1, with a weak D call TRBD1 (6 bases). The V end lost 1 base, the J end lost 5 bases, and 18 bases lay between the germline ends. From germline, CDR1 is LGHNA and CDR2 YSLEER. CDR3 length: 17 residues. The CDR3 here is CASSQGFLKTGDNEQFF. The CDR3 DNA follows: TGCGCCAGCAGCCAAGGGTTCCTGAAGACAGGTGACAATGAGCAGTTCTTC.

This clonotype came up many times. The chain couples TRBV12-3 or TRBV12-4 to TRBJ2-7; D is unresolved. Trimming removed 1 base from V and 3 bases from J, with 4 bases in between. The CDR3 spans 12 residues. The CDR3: CASSLDIYEQYF. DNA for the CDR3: TGTGCCAGCAGTTTAGATATCTACGAGCAGTACTTC.

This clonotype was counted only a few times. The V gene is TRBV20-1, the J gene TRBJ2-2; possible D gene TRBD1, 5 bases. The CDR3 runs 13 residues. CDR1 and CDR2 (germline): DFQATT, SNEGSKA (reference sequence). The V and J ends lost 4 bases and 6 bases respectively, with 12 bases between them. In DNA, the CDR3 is TGCAGTGCTACATCGGACATACCCGGGGAGCTGTTTTTT. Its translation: CSATSDIPGELFF.

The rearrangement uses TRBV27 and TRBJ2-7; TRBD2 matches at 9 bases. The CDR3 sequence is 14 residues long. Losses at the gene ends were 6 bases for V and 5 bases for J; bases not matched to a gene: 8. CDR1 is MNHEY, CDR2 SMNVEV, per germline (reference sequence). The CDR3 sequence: CASSRGTSWHEQYF. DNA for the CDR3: TGTGCCAGCAGCCGGGGGACTAGCTGGCACGAGCAGTACTTC.

CDR3 sequence: CASRSGVEETQYF. CDR3 coding DNA: TGTGCCAGCAGATCGGGCGTGGAGGAGACCCAGTACTTC. This chain links TRBV6-2 or TRBV6-3 with TRBJ2-5; D is uncertain. Looked up from germline, CDR1 is MNHEY and CDR2 is SVGEGT. This CDR3 spans 13 amino acids. The V end lost 6 bases, the J end lost 5 bases, and 13 bases lay between the germline ends.

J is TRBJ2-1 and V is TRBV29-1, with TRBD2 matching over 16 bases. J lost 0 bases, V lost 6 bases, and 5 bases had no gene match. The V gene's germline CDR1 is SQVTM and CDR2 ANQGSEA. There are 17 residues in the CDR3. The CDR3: CSVRGLAGGSSYNEQFF. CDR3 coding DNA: TGCAGCGTAAGGGGACTAGCGGGGGGGAGCTCCTACAATGAGCAGTTCTTC.

CDR3 DNA sequence: TGTGCCAGCAGTTTATGGGGCAGGGGCGGCACTGAAGCTTTCTTT. It translates to CASSLWGRGGTEAFF. The J gene is TRBJ1-1, the V gene TRBV27, with D possibly TRBD1 on 6 matching bases. Between the trimmed V and J ends, which lost 1 base and 4 bases, there was a span of 13 bases. The CDR3 extends over 15 amino acids. Germline V gene lookup returns CDR1 MNHEY and CDR2 SMNVEV (reference sequence).

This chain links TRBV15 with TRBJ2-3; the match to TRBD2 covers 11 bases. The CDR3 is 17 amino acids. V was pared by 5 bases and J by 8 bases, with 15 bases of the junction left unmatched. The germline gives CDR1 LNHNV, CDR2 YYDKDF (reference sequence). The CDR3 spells CATSLELAGVNYGTQYF. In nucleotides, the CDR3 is TGTGCCACCAGCCTCGAACTAGCGGGAGTGAATTATGGTACGCAGTATTTT.

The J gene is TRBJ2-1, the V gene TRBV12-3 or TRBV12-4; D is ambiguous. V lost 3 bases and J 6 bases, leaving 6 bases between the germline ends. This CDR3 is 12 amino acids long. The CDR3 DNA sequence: TGTGCCAGCAGTTTGGCAGTCAATGAGCAGTTCTTC. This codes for CASSLAVNEQFF.

CDR3 nucleotides: TGTGCCAGCCTGTGGGGGCTAGCGGGAGCCCACAATGAGCAGTTCTTC. Translating gives CASLWGLAGAHNEQFF. The J gene is TRBJ2-1, the V gene TRBV5-5; 10 nucleotides agree with TRBD2. Germline V gene lookup returns CDR1 SGHKS and CDR2 YYEKEE (reference sequence). This CDR3 is 16 amino acids long. V lost 7 bases, J lost 5 bases, and 12 bases stayed unmatched.

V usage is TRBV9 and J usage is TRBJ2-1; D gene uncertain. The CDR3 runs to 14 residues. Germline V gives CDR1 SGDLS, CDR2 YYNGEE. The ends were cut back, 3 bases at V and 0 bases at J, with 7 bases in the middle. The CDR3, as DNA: TGTGCCAGCAGCGGGCCCGACTCCTACAATGAGCAGTTCTTC. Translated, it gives CASSGPDSYNEQFF. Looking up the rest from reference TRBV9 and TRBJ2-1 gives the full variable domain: DSGVTQTPKHLITATGQRVTLRCSPRSGDLSVYWYQQSLDQGLQFLIQYYNGEERAKGNILERFSAQQFPDLHSELNLSSLELGDSALYFCASSGPDSYNEQFFGPGTRLTVL.

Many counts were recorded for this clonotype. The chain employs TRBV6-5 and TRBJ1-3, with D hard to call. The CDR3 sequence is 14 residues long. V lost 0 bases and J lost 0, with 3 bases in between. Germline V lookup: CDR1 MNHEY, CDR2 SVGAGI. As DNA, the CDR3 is TGTGCCAGCAGTTACTCGTCCTCTGGAAACACCATATATTTT. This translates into CASSYSSSGNTIYF.

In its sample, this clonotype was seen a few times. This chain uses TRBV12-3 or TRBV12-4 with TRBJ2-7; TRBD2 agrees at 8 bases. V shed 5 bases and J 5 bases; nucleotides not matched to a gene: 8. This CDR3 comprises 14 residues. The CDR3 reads CASSAGTSYHEQYF. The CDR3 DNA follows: TGTGCCAGCAGTGCCGGGACTAGTTACCACGAGCAGTACTTC.

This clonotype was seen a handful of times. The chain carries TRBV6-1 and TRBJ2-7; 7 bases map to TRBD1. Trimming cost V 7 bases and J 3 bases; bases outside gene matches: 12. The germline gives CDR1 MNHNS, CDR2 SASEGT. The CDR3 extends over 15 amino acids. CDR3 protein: CASTFNRDSSYEQYF. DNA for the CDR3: TGTGCCAGCACCTTTAACCGGGACAGCAGCTACGAGCAGTACTTC.

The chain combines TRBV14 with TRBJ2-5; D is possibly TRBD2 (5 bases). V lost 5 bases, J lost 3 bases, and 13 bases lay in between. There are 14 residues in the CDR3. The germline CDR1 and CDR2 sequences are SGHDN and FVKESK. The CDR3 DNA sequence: TGTGCCAGCAGCGATTGGACTGGGGAAGAGACCCAGTACTTC. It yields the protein CASSDWTGEETQYF. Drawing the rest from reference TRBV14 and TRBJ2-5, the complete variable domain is EAGVTQFPSHSVIEKGQTVTLRCDPISGHDNLYWYRRVMGKEIKFLLHFVKESKQDESGMPNNRFLAERTGGTYSTLKVQPAELEDSGVYFCASSDWTGEETQYFGPGTRLLVL.

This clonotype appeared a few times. CDR3 nucleotides: TGTGCCAGCAGCGTAGGTGGGACAGCGGTCAATGAGCAGTTCTTC. Translated: CASSVGGTAVNEQFF. The V gene is TRBV9, the J gene TRBJ2-1, with 7 bases aligning to TRBD1. CDR1 and CDR2 (germline): SGDLS, YYNGEE. This CDR3 comprises 15 residues. V shed 0 bases, J shed 6 bases, and the junction held 6 bases outside the gene matches.

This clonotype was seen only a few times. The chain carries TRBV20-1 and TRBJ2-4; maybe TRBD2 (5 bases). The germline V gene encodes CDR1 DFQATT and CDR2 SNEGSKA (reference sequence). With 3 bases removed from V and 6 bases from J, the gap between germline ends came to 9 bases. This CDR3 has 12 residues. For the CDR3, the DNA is TGCAGTGCTAGCGGACTGAGAAACATTCAGTACTTC. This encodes CSASGLRNIQYF.

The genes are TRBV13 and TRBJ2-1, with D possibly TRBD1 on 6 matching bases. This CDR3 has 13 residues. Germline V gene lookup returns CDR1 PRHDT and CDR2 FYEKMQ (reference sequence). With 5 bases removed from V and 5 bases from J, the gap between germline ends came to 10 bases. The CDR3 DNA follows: TGTGCCAGCAGCGCCAGGACAGACAATGAGCAGTTCTTC. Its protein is CASSARTDNEQFF.

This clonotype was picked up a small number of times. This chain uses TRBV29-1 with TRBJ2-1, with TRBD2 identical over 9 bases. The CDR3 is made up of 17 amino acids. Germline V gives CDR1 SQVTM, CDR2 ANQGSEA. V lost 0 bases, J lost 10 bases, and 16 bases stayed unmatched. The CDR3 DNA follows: TGCAGCGTTGAAGACTCCGCGGGACTAGCTCCTCTACGGGAGCAGTTCTTC. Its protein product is CSVEDSAGLAPLREQFF.

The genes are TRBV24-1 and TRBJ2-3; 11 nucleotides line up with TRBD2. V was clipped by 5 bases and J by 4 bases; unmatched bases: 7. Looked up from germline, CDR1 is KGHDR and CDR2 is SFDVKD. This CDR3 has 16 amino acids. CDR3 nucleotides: TGTGCCACCAGTGGCGAGACTAGCGGGACCCCAGATACGCAGTATTTT. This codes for CATSGETSGTPDTQYF.

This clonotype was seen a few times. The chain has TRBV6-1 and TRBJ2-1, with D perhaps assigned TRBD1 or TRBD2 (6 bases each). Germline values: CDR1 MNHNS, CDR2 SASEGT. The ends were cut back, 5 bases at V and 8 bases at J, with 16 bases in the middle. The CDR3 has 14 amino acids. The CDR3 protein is CASSPPGGSDEQFF. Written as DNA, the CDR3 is TGTGCCAGCAGTCCCCCCGGGGGCTCGGATGAGCAGTTCTTC.

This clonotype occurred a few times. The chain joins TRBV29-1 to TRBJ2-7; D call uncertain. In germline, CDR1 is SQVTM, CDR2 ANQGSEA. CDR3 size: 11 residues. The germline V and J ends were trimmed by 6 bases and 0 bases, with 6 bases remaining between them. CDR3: CSVTTSYEQYF. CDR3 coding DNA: TGCAGCGTGACGACCTCCTACGAGCAGTACTTC.

The CDR3 DNA follows: TGTGCCAGCAGTTTTCAGTCGACGCAGTTCTTC. Translating it yields CASSFQSTQFF. The chain has TRBV12-3 or TRBV12-4 and TRBJ2-1; D is unresolved. There are 11 residues in the CDR3. Trimming pared 3 bases from V and 12 bases from J, leaving 9 bases between.

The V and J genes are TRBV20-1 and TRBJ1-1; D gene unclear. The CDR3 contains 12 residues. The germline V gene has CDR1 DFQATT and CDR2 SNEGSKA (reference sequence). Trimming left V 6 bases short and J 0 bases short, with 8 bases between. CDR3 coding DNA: TGCAGTGCCCCCCCCCTGAACACTGAAGCTTTCTTT. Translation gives CSAPPLNTEAFF.

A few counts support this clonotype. The CDR3 DNA follows: TGTGCCAGCAGCTTTGGACGGGGCAGGAAGCCCCAGCATTTT. Translated, it gives CASSFGRGRKPQHF. The chain is built from TRBV13 and TRBJ1-5; D is possibly TRBD1 (5 bases). V shed 3 bases and J shed 8 bases, with 14 bases lying between them. The germline gives CDR1 PRHDT, CDR2 FYEKMQ (reference sequence). This CDR3 is built from 14 residues.

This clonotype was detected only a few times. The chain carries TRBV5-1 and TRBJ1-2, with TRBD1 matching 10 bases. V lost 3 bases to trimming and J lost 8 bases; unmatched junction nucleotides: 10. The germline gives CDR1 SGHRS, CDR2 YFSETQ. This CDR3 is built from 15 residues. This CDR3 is CASSSDRGNPVGYTF. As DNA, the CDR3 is TGCGCCAGCAGCTCGGACAGGGGGAATCCCGTCGGCTACACCTTC.

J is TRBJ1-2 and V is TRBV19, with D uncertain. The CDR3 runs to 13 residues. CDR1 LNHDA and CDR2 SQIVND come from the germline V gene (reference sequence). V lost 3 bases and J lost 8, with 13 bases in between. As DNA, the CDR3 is TGTGCCAGTAGTATGAGGACGAATAAAGGCTACACCTTC. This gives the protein CASSMRTNKGYTF.